This paragraph covers one T cell receptor beta chain sequence. This clonotype qualifies as medium-sized (0.01 to 0.1%). The antigen it binds to is not known. Base quality data are lacking; no much larger clone is found one base away. The sequencer was an Illumina MiSeq. The public reads were quality trimmed at Q25 with fastp and then assembled into clones with MiXCR by TCRdb, keeping productive beta chains. Entries are consolidated by CDR3 protein sequence, retaining the most common genes and DNA. The sample includes 5,800 or so distinct CDR3 sequences, with around 8.8% observed a single time. The ten largest clones add up to 4.5% to 5.5% of the sample. This sample was included in a study. Measured from the cysteine to the phenylalanine, the CDR3 is 14 residues long. Only the CDR3 part of the read is kept: 42 bases, read in frame from the first base. After removal of 4 bases from V and 3 bases from J, the junction retains 5 bases not matched to a gene. The germline V gene yields KGHSH for CDR1 and LQKENI for CDR2.

The origin of this receptor is a human donor with rheumatoid arthritis. The material sequenced was CD4+ T cells from synovial fluid. The V and J genes are TRBV18 and TRBJ2-7, and 8 junctional nucleotides match TRBD1. The DNA sequence is as follows: TGTGCCAGCTCACTCGGACAGGGTGTCTACGAGCAGTACTTC. Translated, this gives CASSLGQGVYEQYF.